This note documents a single T cell receptor beta chain sequence. The source of the sample is a study of beta chain features in type 1 diabetes. The study reverse transcribed the entire isolated RNA, so it sequenced expressed TCRB transcripts. Sequencing used immunoSEQ multiplex PCR; TCRdb keeps in-frame clones, though not all of them. Here the sample spans under 800,000 clones, around 15% being singletons. The CDR3 is 12 residues long. CDR1 and CDR2 from the germline V gene are SGHTA and FQGNSA. The receptor was derived from a man aged 18-30 years in good health. The chain is built from TRBV7-2 and TRBJ2-5, with D hard to call. TRBJ2-7 matches the DNA end more closely, so the J call is doubtful. Sequencing was carried out using naive CD4+ T cells from blood. The CDR3 sequence: CASSLAMYEQYF. The DNA for the CDR3 is TGTGCCAGCAGCTTAGCGATGTACGAGCAGTACTTC.